This is a list of T cell receptor gamma chains from one sample in a study of Vδ1+ human thymocytes. TCRdb re-called the multiplex PCR reads with CATT. The table lists approximately 40,000 gamma-chain clones, 20% of them singletons. The sample was Vdelta1+ gamma-delta thymocytes from the thymus. The receptors were sampled from a girl less than two years old who had congenital heart surgery. Each CDR3 is given with its conserved first and last residue. Not all rows give a size; the values are once, few, many and, for expanded clones, a class.

size: .
V: TRGV4
J: TRGJ1/TRGJ2
CDR3: CATWDGNTGKLF
DNA: TGTGCCACCTGGGATGGGAATACGGGCAAACTCTTT

size: .
V: TRGV9
J: TRGJ1/TRGJ2
CDR3: CALWEVPPGKLF
DNA: TGTGCCTTGTGGGAGGTGCCTCCGGGGAAACTCTTT

size: few
V: TRGV2
J: TRGJ1/TRGJ2
CDR3: CATWDGYNKKLF
DNA: TGTGCCACCTGGGACGGATACAATAAGAAACTCTTT

size: few
V: TRGV3
J: TRGJ1/TRGJ2
CDR3: CATWEYLPNYYKKLF
DNA: TGTGCCACCTGGGAATACCTACCGAATTATTATAAGAAACTCTTT

size: .
V: TRGV3
J: TRGJP1
CDR3: CATWDRLLRFKIF
DNA: TGTGCCACCTGGGACAGGCTCCTTAGGTTCAAGATATTT

size: .
V: TRGV3
J: TRGJ1/TRGJ2
CDR3: CATWDRPVGYKKLF
DNA: TGTGCCACCTGGGACAGGCCGGTGGGTTATAAGAAACTCTTT

size: .
V: TRGV8
J: TRGJP2
CDR3: CATWDCGDGDWIKTF
DNA: TGTGCCACCTGGGATTGCGGAGATGGTGATTGGATCAAGACGTTT

size: .
V: TRGV2
J: TRGJ1/TRGJ2
CDR3: CATWDGFYYKKLF
DNA: TGTGCCACCTGGGACGGGTTCTATTATAAGAAACTCTTT

size: few
V: TRGV3
J: TRGJP2
CDR3: CATWDRWRDSSDWIKTF
DNA: TGTGCCACCTGGGACAGGTGGAGGGATAGTAGTGATTGGATCAAGACGTTT

size: .
V: TRGV4
J: TRGJ1/TRGJ2
CDR3: CATWDGPTKKLF
DNA: TGTGCCACCTGGGATGGGCCAACTAAGAAACTCTTT

size: few
V: TRGV9
J: TRGJ1/TRGJ2
CDR3: CALWDKYKKLF
DNA: TGTGCCTTGTGGGACAAGTATAAGAAACTCTTT

size: .
V: TRGV4
J: TRGJ1/TRGJ2
CDR3: CATWDFGEGYKKLF
DNA: TGTGCCACCTGGGATTTTGGTGAGGGTTATAAGAAACTCTTT

size: .
V: TRGV3
J: TRGJ1/TRGJ2
CDR3: CATWDRLDDRTCNYKKLF
DNA: TGTGCCACCTGGGACAGGCTGGATGATAGGACCTGCAATTATAAGAAACTCTTT

size: .
V: TRGV8
J: TRGJP2
CDR3: CATWANGEEDWIKTF
DNA: TGTGCCACCTGGGCGAATGGAGAGGAGGATTGGATCAAGACGTTT

size: few
V: TRGV4
J: TRGJ1/TRGJ2
CDR3: CATWAGLDKKLF
DNA: TGTGCCACCTGGGCCGGTTTAGATAAGAAACTCTTT

size: .
V: TRGV2
J: TRGJ1/TRGJ2
CDR3: CATWDGEYYKKLF
DNA: TGTGCCACCTGGGACGGGGAGTATTATAAGAAACTCTTT

size: few
V: TRGV8
J: TRGJ1/TRGJ2
CDR3: CATWDARYKKLF
DNA: TGTGCCACCTGGGATGCAAGGTATAAGAAACTCTTT

size: .
V: TRGV3
J: TRGJ1/TRGJ2
CDR3: CATWVDRKLF
DNA: TGTGCCACCTGGGTAGACCGGAAACTCTTT

size: .
V: TRGV2
J: TRGJ1/TRGJ2
CDR3: CATWDGPDKKLF
DNA: TGTGCCACCTGGGACGGACCAGATAAGAAACTCTTT

size: few
V: TRGV9
J: TRGJ1/TRGJ2
CDR3: CALWNPYYKKLF
DNA: TGTGCCTTGTGGAATCCGTATTATAAGAAACTCTTT

size: .
V: TRGV8
J: TRGJP2
CDR3: CATWDRPRSDWIKTF
DNA: TGTGCCACCTGGGACCGCCCGAGGAGTGATTGGATCAAGACGTTT

size: .
V: TRGV8
J: TRGJ1/TRGJ2
CDR3: CATWDRVWWGKLF
DNA: TGTGCCACCTGGGATCGCGTCTGGTGGGGGAAACTCTTT

size: .
V: TRGV2
J: TRGJ1/TRGJ2
CDR3: CATWDGRWKKLF
DNA: TGTGCCACCTGGGACGGGCGGTGGAAGAAACTCTTT

size: few
V: TRGV9
J: TRGJ1/TRGJ2
CDR3: CALWEVQTYYKKLF
DNA: TGTGCCTTGTGGGAGGTGCAGACTTATTATAAGAAACTCTTT

size: few
V: TRGV8
J: TRGJ1/TRGJ2
CDR3: CATWDEVTYYKKLF
DNA: TGTGCCACCTGGGATGAAGTTACTTATTATAAGAAACTCTTT

size: few
V: TRGV3
J: TRGJ1/TRGJ2
CDR3: CATWDPKYKKLF
DNA: TGTGCCACCTGGGACCCGAAGTATAAGAAACTCTTT

size: .
V: TRGV4
J: TRGJ1/TRGJ2
CDR3: CATWDVKKLF
DNA: TGTGCCACCTGGGATGTTAAGAAACTCTTT

size: .
V: TRGV2
J: TRGJ1/TRGJ2
CDR3: CATWDGRQGKKLF
DNA: TGTGCCACCTGGGACGGCCGCCAGGGTAAGAAACTCTTT

size: few
V: TRGV8
J: TRGJP2
CDR3: CATWDRNPSSDWIKTF
DNA: TGTGCCACCTGGGATAGGAATCCCAGTAGTGATTGGATCAAGACGTTT

size: few
V: TRGV9
J: TRGJ1/TRGJ2
CDR3: CALWEIHKKLF
DNA: TGTGCCTTGTGGGAGATCCATAAGAAACTCTTT

size: few
V: TRGV8
J: TRGJ1/TRGJ2
CDR3: CATWVEYKKLF
DNA: TGTGCCACCTGGGTGGAGTATAAGAAACTCTTT

size: .
V: TRGV4
J: TRGJP2
CDR3: CATWAFGSSDWIKTF
DNA: TGTGCCACCTGGGCCTTTGGTAGTAGTGATTGGATCAAGACGTTT

size: .
V: TRGV3
J: TRGJ1/TRGJ2
CDR3: CATRPLLSYKKLF
DNA: TGTGCCACCCGACCCCTATTGAGTTATAAGAAACTCTTT

size: .
V: TRGV9
J: TRGJ1/TRGJ2
CDR3: CALWKAEKLF
DNA: TGTGCCTTGTGGAAGGCGGAGAAACTCTTT

size: .
V: TRGV2
J: TRGJ1/TRGJ2
CDR3: CATWDGNPEVEKLF
DNA: TGTGCAACCTGGGACGGTAACCCCGAGGTAGAGAAACTCTTT

size: .
V: TRGV9
J: TRGJ1/TRGJ2
CDR3: CALCVNDKKLF
DNA: TGTGCCTTGTGCGTGAACGATAAGAAACTCTTT

size: .
V: TRGV3
J: TRGJ1/TRGJ2
CDR3: CATWDKTAYYKKLF
DNA: TGTGCCACCTGGGACAAGACCGCTTATTATAAGAAACTCTTT

size: .
V: TRGV8
J: TRGJP2
CDR3: CATWVFLSGSSDWIKTF
DNA: TGTGCCACCTGGGTTTTCCTCTCCGGTAGTAGTGATTGGATCAAGACGTTT

size: .
V: TRGV4
J: TRGJ1/TRGJ2
CDR3: CATWERDYKKLF
DNA: TGTGCCACCTGGGAACGGGACTATAAGAAACTCTTT

size: .
V: TRGV2
J: TRGJP2
CDR3: CATWDGPFDWIKTF
DNA: TGTGCCACCTGGGACGGGCCCTTTGATTGGATCAAGACGTTT